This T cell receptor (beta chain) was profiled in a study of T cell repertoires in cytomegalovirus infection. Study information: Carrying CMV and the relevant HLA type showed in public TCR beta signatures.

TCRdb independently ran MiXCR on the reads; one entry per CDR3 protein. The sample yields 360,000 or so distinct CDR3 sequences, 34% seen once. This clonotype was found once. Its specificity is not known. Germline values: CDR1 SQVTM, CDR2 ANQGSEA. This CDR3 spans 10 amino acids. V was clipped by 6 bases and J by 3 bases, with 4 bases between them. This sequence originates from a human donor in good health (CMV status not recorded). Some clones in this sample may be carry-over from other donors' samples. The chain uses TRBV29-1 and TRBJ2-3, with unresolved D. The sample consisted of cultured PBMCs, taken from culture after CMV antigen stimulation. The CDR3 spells CSVATDTQYF. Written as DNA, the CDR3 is TGCAGCGTGGCGACAGATACGCAGTATTTT.